This T cell receptor beta chain was documented in a study of T cell changes during pregnancy in multiple sclerosis (dated 2019 in TCRdb). For the wider study: Changes in the T cell repertoire over the course of pregnancy were examined in this study in women with multiple sclerosis.

Libraries were built with the immunoSEQ multiplex PCR assay. TCRdb provides this immuneACCESS table in a form limited to in-frame rearrangements. Some clones are lacking; in checked studies, under half of them reflect an unresolved V gene, and why the rest are absent is not known. For this sample there are about 40,000 clones; roughly 90% appear just once. The ten largest account for about 0.42% of the sample. Concerning this clone itself: No antigen is known for it. The input lacks base qualities; no much larger clone sits a single base away.

This sample comprised CD4+ T cells from peripheral blood mononuclear cells, obtained in the third trimester of pregnancy. The receptor was derived from a female donor with multiple sclerosis, enrolled in a pregnancy study.

At the DNA level, the sequence is TGCGCCAGCAATCAGGGTTTTCCACCCCTCCACTTT. Its amino acids are CASNQGFPPLHF. The chain uses TRBV10-2 and TRBJ1-6; TRBD1 is perhaps the D gene, given 5 matching bases. CDR1 and CDR2 are read off the germline V gene as WSHSY and SAAADI. From its cysteine to its phenylalanine, the CDR3 spans 12 amino acids. Only the CDR3 DNA is retained, 36 bases long and in frame from the first base. V is cut by 7 bases and J by 11 bases, and the space between the germline ends is 12 bases.